This record concerns one T cell receptor beta chain sequence. This specimen comes from a study of OX40 agonist ivuxolimab in advanced cancers. V was cut by 5 bases and J by 3 bases, with 8 bases left in between. This CDR3 is built from 13 residues. CDR1 is MNHEY and CDR2 is SVGAGI in the germline V gene. Produced via immunoSEQ multiplex PCR; TCRdb's table is partial and in-frame only. Altogether approximately 14,000 clones are present, 50% to 75% being singletons, with the ten largest covering 8.4%. The starting material was CD4+ or CD8+ T cells sorted from blood, obtained in a trial of the OX40 agonist ivuxolimab. V and J are TRBV6-5 and TRBJ2-1, with D unresolved. This sequence was found in an adult with an advanced solid tumor such as melanoma, head and neck, liver or kidney cancer. The CDR3 region is CASSKNSYNEQFF. The CDR3 DNA follows: TGTGCCAGCAGTAAAAACAGCTACAATGAGCAGTTCTTC.